This T cell receptor beta chain originates from a study of regulatory T cells in long-lasting Graves disease. This clonotype was counted many times. The CDR3 has 17 residues. Unmatched junction bases numbered 9, after V lost 5 bases and J lost 1 base. Looked up from germline, CDR1 is SGHNT and CDR2 is YENEEA. Sequencing libraries for TCR beta were prepared with iRepertoire HTBI primers and Arm-PCR of CDR3 regions. TCRdb recomputed calls from the multiplex PCR reads with MiXCR, one row per CDR3 protein. The repertoire holds approximately 480,000 distinct CDR3 sequences, with about a sixth as singletons. Time point specified: newly diagnosed GD, antithyroid drugs for less than 3 months. TCR sequences were obtained from RNA taken from PBMCs. These sequences were also reported in another study, on T cells in Graves' hyperthyroidism and ophthalmopathy.

The V and J genes are TRBV11-3 and TRBJ2-2; 8 bases map to TRBD1. The input for sequencing was peripheral blood mononuclear cells (PBMCs), taken at new diagnosis, from a patient treated with antithyroid drugs. The source of this sequence is a man aged 40-49 years with Graves disease. The CDR3, as DNA: TGTGCCAGCAGCACACCCCGGACAGGGAAGAACACCGGGGAGCTGTTTTTT. It yields the protein CASSTPRTGKNTGELFF.